The clone carrying this T cell receptor (beta chain) counts as medium-sized (0.01 to 0.1%). These data come from a study of blood T cell repertoires in COVID-19. Whole-study context: From the United States, Italy and Spain came samples of acute and convalescent COVID-19.

In the original workflow: Estimation of nucleated cell counts relied on the amplification of reference gene primers. Measured with immunoSEQ multiplex PCR; TCRdb has only the in-frame clones, and not every one. D and trimming were read from the DNA, whereas the V and J calls and clone size are those reported in that table. In the table there are more than 35,000 clones, 89% of which are singletons. The material sequenced was peripheral blood. This TCR derives from a human donor in a cohort sampled during active COVID-19.

CDR3 region: CASSFRGPNGEQYF. CDR3 nucleotide sequence: TGTGCCAGCAGTTTCAGGGGACCCAATGGGGAGCAGTACTTC. The chain couples TRBV27 to TRBJ2-7; D perhaps matches TRBD1 (6 bases). V lost 3 bases, J lost 7 bases, and 16 bases lay in between. CDR1 and CDR2 from the germline V gene are MNHEY and SMNVEV (reference sequence). The CDR3 totals 14 residues.